This TCR beta chain was captured by sequencing in a study of low-dose radiotherapy and immunotherapy resistance in tumors. The wider study: Every two weeks patients got nivolumab 240 mg flat dose, plus ipilimumab 1 mg/kg every six weeks, intravenously. With cycle 1 day 1 as the start, patients took oral aspirin 300 mg daily for four cycles.

First-strand cDNA used TRAV- and TRBV-specific primers, covering alpha and beta chains. With a constant-region primer and a V-primer adapter, TCRs were subjected to roughly 18 PCR cycles of amplification. TCRdb reprocessed the reads via MiXCR and lists one record per CDR3 protein. The data hold some 39,000 distinct CDR3 sequences, with around a third observed a single time. The time point is: before trial treatment. The donors' regimen was nivolumab, ipilimumab, aspirin, low-dose cyclophosphamide and low-dose radiotherapy. Advanced solid tumors lacking tumor-infiltrating lymphocytes characterized eligible patients. V was clipped by 4 bases and J by 0 bases; unmatched bases: 6. The CDR3 sequence is 16 residues long. Per germline, CDR1 SGHRS and CDR2 YFSETQ.

The sequence was collected from a male donor with gallbladder cancer. Sequencing used PBMCs, obtained before treatment. V usage is TRBV5-1 and J usage is TRBJ2-1; 8 bases are shared with TRBD2. CDR3 DNA: TGCGCCAGCAGCCGACTAGCGTTGAGCTCCTACAATGAGCAGTTCTTC. This gives the protein CASSRLALSSYNEQFF.